This T cell receptor (beta chain) stems from a study of CD8+ T cells in alopecia areata. Extracted RNA was reverse transcribed, and the resulting cDNA served as sequencing template. Generated by immunoSEQ multiplex PCR, the TCRdb table keeps only in-frame clones and is missing some. The repertoire consists of 140,000 to 150,000 clones, with 40% to 50% occurring once and the leading ten covering around 6.8%. The germline CDR1 and CDR2 sequences are SQVTM and ANQGSEA. This CDR3 has 9 amino acids. The ends were cut back, 4 bases at V and 8 bases at J, with 5 bases in the middle. This clone was seen a handful of times. Other DNA sequences in the sample encode the same CDR3.

The rearrangement uses TRBV29-1 and TRBJ1-2; D gene ambiguous. Sequences were obtained from CD4+ T cells sorted from blood. This TCR came from a human donor with alopecia areata. The CDR3, as DNA: TGCAGCGTTGGGGTGGGCTACACCTTC. Amino acid sequence: CSVGVGYTF.